The rows below give T cell receptor beta chains drawn from one sample of a study of T cell responses to AZD1222 COVID-19 vaccine. Measured with immunoSEQ multiplex PCR; TCRdb has only the in-frame clones, and not every one. The repertoire has 95,000 to 150,000 clones, 80% to 95% of them found once; the top ten carry 4% to 5%. Sequences were derived from peripheral blood, sampled 28 days after the second dose of the MenACWY control vaccine. The receptors were sampled from an adult who received the MenACWY meningococcal vaccine as a control. CDR3s include the opening cysteine and the closing phenylalanine or tryptophan. A D gene is named only where the DNA matches it firmly. Clone sizes are given selectively: once, few, many, or a class where the clone is expanded.

TGTGCCATCAGTGGACGCGGGGAGCTGTTTTTT	CAISGRGELFF	.	TRBV10-3	TRBJ2-2	.
TGTGCCAGCTCGGTCGTGCGGGACAGTTCGAACACTGAAGCTTTCTTT	CASSVVRDSSNTEAFF	.	TRBV2	TRBJ1-1	TRBD1
TGTGCCACCAGTGAGGCACGTAGCGGGAGGAGAGTTTACAATGAGCAGTTCTTC	CATSEARSGRRVYNEQFF	.	TRBV24-1	TRBJ2-1	TRBD2
TGTGCCAGCAGCCAAGGAGAGCATGAGCAGTTCTTC	CASSQGEHEQFF	once	TRBV14	TRBJ2-1	.
TGTGCCAGCAGCGTTCGGGGTGGGCAATTTGAGCAGTTCTTC	CASSVRGGQFEQFF	.	TRBV9	TRBJ2-1	.
TGTGCCAGCAGCTTAGATCAGGGCTCCTATGGCTACACCTTC	CASSLDQGSYGYTF	once	TRBV7-6	TRBJ1-2	.
TGTGCCACCAGATATTGCAGGATCCTCTACAATGAGCAGTTCTTC	CATRYCRILYNEQFF	.	TRBV24-1	TRBJ2-1	.
TGCGCCAGCAGCCACGGGAGGGACCCCACAGATACGCAGTATTTT	CASSHGRDPTDTQYF	.	TRBV5-1	TRBJ2-3	TRBD2
TGTGCCAGCAGCCCCCCTGCGGTGAGAACCGGGGAGCTGTTTTTT	CASSPPAVRTGELFF	once	TRBV28	TRBJ2-2	.
TGCAGCGTTGTCCAGAGAGGGGCGCAGTATTTT	CSVVQRGAQYF	.	TRBV29-1	TRBJ2-3	.
TGTGCCAGCAGTTACTCGGGGCAGGCCTACTCTGGGGCCAACGTCCTGACTTTC	CASSYSGQAYSGANVLTF	.	TRBV6-2/TRBV6-3	TRBJ2-6	.
TGTGCCAGCAGCTTACGGGGGACTAGCGGGAGGTATGTGGGGGACGAGCAGTACTTC	CASSLRGTSGRYVGDEQYF	.	TRBV7-2	TRBJ2-7	TRBD2
TGTGCCAGCAGCCCCCGGCGGACAGGGAGAACCGGGGAGCTGTTTTTT	CASSPRRTGRTGELFF	.	TRBV7-2	TRBJ2-2	TRBD1
TGTGCCAGCAGCTTAGTACGGTACGAGCAGTACTTC	CASSLVRYEQYF	.	TRBV7-2	TRBJ2-7	.
TGTGCCAGTAGTATAGATCCTGTAAGTCAGCCCCAGCATTTT	CASSIDPVSQPQHF	few	TRBV19	TRBJ1-5	.
TGTGCCAGCAGCCTGGGGGCGGCAGGGCAGGTTCAAGAGACCCAGTACTTC	CASSLGAAGQVQETQYF	once	TRBV5-6	TRBJ2-5	.
TGTGCCAGCAGCCAAGCGGGGGGAAGCACAGATACGCAGTATTTT	CASSQAGGSTDTQYF	.	TRBV3-1/TRBV3-2	TRBJ2-3	TRBD2
TGTGCCAGCAGCCTACAGCCTGGCTACACCTTC	CASSLQPGYTF	.	TRBV5-8	TRBJ1-2	.
TGCGCCAGCTCTACTAGCGGGGGTACGAACACCGGGGAGCTGTTTTTT	CASSTSGGTNTGELFF	.	TRBV5-1	TRBJ2-2	TRBD2
TGTGCCAGCAGTACTAGGAGGGGGCTTGAGGCAGATACGCAGTATTTT	CASSTRRGLEADTQYF	few	TRBV28	TRBJ2-3	.
TGTGCCAGCAGCCAATTGGTAGGACTAGCAGGGACCAATGAGCAGTTCTTC	CASSQLVGLAGTNEQFF	.	TRBV4-2	TRBJ2-1	TRBD2
TGTGCCACCAGCAGAACACAGGGGGCCACCTACAATGAGCAGTTCTTC	CATSRTQGATYNEQFF	.	TRBV15	TRBJ2-1	TRBD1
TGCGCCAGCAGCTTGGCGGTTAGCTCCTACAATGAGCAGTTCTTC	CASSLAVSSYNEQFF	.	TRBV5-1	TRBJ2-1	.
TGTGCCTGGAGCTACAGCGGGGAGACCCAGTACTTC	CAWSYSGETQYF	.	TRBV30	TRBJ2-5	.
TGTGCCAGCAGCCAAGATCCCCTAGCAGCCCGCTTTGCCAATGAGCAGTTCTTC	CASSQDPLAARFANEQFF	.	TRBV3-1/TRBV3-2	TRBJ2-1	.
TGTGCCAGCAGTTTTAAAGGGCAGGGGGGGAGGACAGATACGCAGTATTTT	CASSFKGQGGRTDTQYF	.	TRBV27	TRBJ2-3	.
TGTGCCAGCAGTACCTATCGGGACAGCCCCTACGAGCAGTACTTC	CASSTYRDSPYEQYF	.	TRBV27	TRBJ2-7	TRBD1
TGTGCCAGCAGCTCCCGGGACAGGAATAGCACAGATACGCAGTATTTT	CASSSRDRNSTDTQYF	.	TRBV11-2	TRBJ2-3	TRBD1
TGTGCCAGCAGTTTAGTAGGGGTTTGGAATGAGCAGTTCTTC	CASSLVGVWNEQFF	once	TRBV28	TRBJ2-1	.
TGCAGCGTTGACCAGCGGGAGAGGCCCTACAATGAGCAGTTCTTC	CSVDQRERPYNEQFF	.	TRBV29-1	TRBJ2-1	TRBD2
TGCAGTGCTAGTGCCGGACAGCAGAACACCGGGGAGCTGTTTTTT	CSASAGQQNTGELFF	.	TRBV20-1	TRBJ2-2	.
TGTGCCAGCAGTTTAGCTCTCCTTGGCTACACCTTC	CASSLALLGYTF	.	TRBV12-3/TRBV12-4	TRBJ1-2	.
TGTGCCAGCAGTTACAGCCTGGGGACCGAGTCCTACGAGCAGTACTTC	CASSYSLGTESYEQYF	.	TRBV6-5	TRBJ2-7	.
TGTGCCAGTAGTACCGCGGACAGTAGCAATCAGCCCCAGCATTTT	CASSTADSSNQPQHF	.	TRBV19	TRBJ1-5	.
TGTGCCAGCAGCGTAGTGGCAATGGGGGGAGGGCAGTTCTTC	CASSVVAMGGGQFF	.	TRBV9	TRBJ2-1	.
TGCGCCAGCAATGATATACGACGGGGAAACACAGATACGCAGTATTTT	CASNDIRRGNTDTQYF	.	TRBV5-1	TRBJ2-3	.
TGTGCCAGCACCCCAAGTGGGCACGAGACCCAGTACTTC	CASTPSGHETQYF	.	TRBV12-3/TRBV12-4	TRBJ2-5	.
TGTGCCAGCTCACCACAGGGACCGATTTCTGGAAACACCATATATTTT	CASSPQGPISGNTIYF	few	TRBV18	TRBJ1-3	.
TGTGCCAGCAGCTTAGTCGGGCCAGGGGGCCTAAAGAACACTGAAGCTTTCTTT	CASSLVGPGGLKNTEAFF	.	TRBV7-8	TRBJ1-1	TRBD1
TGTGCCAGCAGCTTAGCGCCACCGGGAGGGAAAACGACGAACACCGGGGAGCTGTTTTTT	CASSLAPPGGKTTNTGELFF	.	TRBV7-2	TRBJ2-2	TRBD2
TGTGCCAGCAGTTTGTCCGTCGGGGGGAGGACTGAAGCTTTCTTT	CASSLSVGGRTEAFF	.	TRBV28	TRBJ1-1	.
TGTGCCAGCAATCACCCCACAGGGACCAATCAGCCCCAGCATTTT	CASNHPTGTNQPQHF	.	TRBV28	TRBJ1-5	.
TGTGCCAGCAGCCAAGACGGTTGGGACAGTCATAACTATGGCTACACCTTC	CASSQDGWDSHNYGYTF	.	TRBV4-2	TRBJ1-2	TRBD1
TGTGCCAGCAGCTATAGGACAGGGGTAGAGACCCAGTACTTC	CASSYRTGVETQYF	.	TRBV7-8	TRBJ2-5	TRBD1
TGCGCCAGCAGCCCGCCGGTTGCGGGGGAAGAGACCCAGTACTTC	CASSPPVAGEETQYF	once	TRBV5-1	TRBJ2-5	TRBD2
TGTGCCAGCAGCCCGGCCGGTGGCCGCACAGATACGCAGTATTTT	CASSPAGGRTDTQYF	.	TRBV9	TRBJ2-3	.
TGTGCCAGCAGCCACCAGTGGGGCTACACCTTC	CASSHQWGYTF	once	TRBV28	TRBJ1-2	.
TGTGCCAGCAGCCAAGACCGGGACGACACAGATACGCAGTATTTT	CASSQDRDDTDTQYF	.	TRBV4-2	TRBJ2-3	.
TGCGCCAGCAGCCAAGTACTGGGGTCGGGCGCAGATACGCAGTATTTT	CASSQVLGSGADTQYF	.	TRBV4-3	TRBJ2-3	.
TGTGCCAGCAGCTTTTCAGGGGGGGTGAACACTGAAGCTTTCTTT	CASSFSGGVNTEAFF	.	TRBV7-9	TRBJ1-1	TRBD1
TGTGCCAGCAGCGAGACTAGCGGGAACACGTACGAGCAGTACTTC	CASSETSGNTYEQYF	.	TRBV5-5	TRBJ2-7	TRBD2
TGTGCCAGCCCCCGAACGGTTCATGGGCCCCAGCATTTT	CASPRTVHGPQHF	.	TRBV21-1	TRBJ1-5	.
TGTGCCAGCAGCCCCTACCCCGGGACAGGGGGATCCTACGAGCAGTACTTC	CASSPYPGTGGSYEQYF	.	TRBV9	TRBJ2-7	TRBD1
TGCGCCAGCAGCTTGACACCGAACACTGAAGCTTTCTTT	CASSLTPNTEAFF	.	TRBV5-1	TRBJ1-1	.
TGTGCCAGCACTGCCCAAAAAGGCAGGGGAGTGTACGAGCAGTACTTC	CASTAQKGRGVYEQYF	.	TRBV27	TRBJ2-7	.
TGTGCCTGGAGTGAGGGGGTGACAGGGGGCTCTAACTATGGCTACACCTTC	CAWSEGVTGGSNYGYTF	.	TRBV30	TRBJ1-2	TRBD1
TGTGCCAGCAGTGAAGATATTGGGTGGACGGGGCAGTTCTTC	CASSEDIGWTGQFF	.	TRBV6-1	TRBJ2-1	.
TGTGCCAGCAGAACAACAGGGCTGTGGGAGACCCAGTACTTC	CASRTTGLWETQYF	.	TRBV27	TRBJ2-5	.
TGTGCCAGCAGCTTGGGGTACTACGAGCAGTACTTC	CASSLGYYEQYF	.	TRBV5-6	TRBJ2-7	.